The present TCR beta chain was sequenced within a study of vaccination and CD4 T cells after COVID-19. Germline V gene data show CDR1 as DFQATT and CDR2 as SNEGSKA (reference sequence). This CDR3 comprises 13 residues. V shed 2 bases, J shed 7 bases, and the junction held 2 bases outside the gene matches. Time point meaning: late sampling 161 to 241 days after vaccination in a few convalescent patients. The treatment here: approximately 11-day PBMC culture with coronavirus spike peptide pools or control peptides (ViraFEST assay). As concerns this clonotype: The antigen is unknown.

Cultured CD4+ T cells had their DNA profiled by the Oncomine TCR Beta short-read assay. TCRdb called the PCR reads again in MiXCR, with one record for every CDR3 protein. The repertoire holds 20,000 to 25,000 distinct CDR3 sequences, roughly two fifths seen once, with around 5% in the top ten. The rearrangement joins TRBV20-1 to TRBJ2-7, with 13 bases identical to TRBD2. Sequencing was performed on CD4+ T cells from blood, cultured in vitro, taken about 7 months after SARS-CoV-2 vaccination. This receptor was obtained from a human donor who had recovered from COVID-19. The DNA of the CDR3 is TGCAGTGCTAGAAGACTAGCGGGAGGAGAGCAGTACTTC. Translated, it gives CSARRLAGGEQYF.